These 18 T cell receptor beta chains came from one sample sequenced in a study of blood T cell repertoires in COVID-19. Repertoires were generated with immunoSEQ multiplex PCR, while TCRdb's copy carries only in-frame clones and drops some. Of tens of thousands of clones in the sample, 89% were seen once. Sequencing was done on a sample of peripheral blood. The receptors were gathered from a human donor in a cohort sampled during active COVID-19.

The chain links TRBV6-5 to TRBJ2-3; 7 bases match TRBD2. This CDR3 region has 15 residues. The germline V gene encodes CDR1 MNHEY and CDR2 SVGAGI. V trimming: 7 bases; J trimming: 0 bases; junction bases outside the gene matches: 7. CDR3 sequence: CASIRKAGSTDTQYF. CDR3 coding DNA: TGTGCCAGCATTAGAAAAGCGGGGAGCACAGATACGCAGTATTTT.

V is TRBV4-2 and J is TRBJ2-1, with D possibly being TRBD1 (5 bases). The CDR3 totals 16 residues. V dropped 0 bases and J dropped 3 bases, with 12 bases sitting between them. CDR1 and CDR2 (germline): LGHNA, YNFKEQ. The CDR3 DNA sequence: TGTGCCAGCAGCCAAGAGGGTGGGGCTTACTACAATGAGCAGTTCTTC. It codes for CASSQEGGAYYNEQFF.

The rearrangement links TRBV5-4 to TRBJ2-5, with 9 positions matching TRBD2. The CDR3 consists of 16 residues. CDR1 is SGHNT, CDR2 YYREEE, per germline (reference sequence). Unmatched junction bases numbered 10, after V lost 2 bases and J lost 5 bases. The CDR3 coding sequence is TGTGCCAGCAGCTTATCGGCGGGAGGGCTTGGGGAGACCCAGTACTTC. Translating gives CASSLSAGGLGETQYF.

The chain carries TRBV5-6 and TRBJ2-6; no definite D call. Germline V gene data show CDR1 as SGHDT and CDR2 as YYEEEE. CDR3 size: 16 residues. Trimming removed 4 bases from V and 0 bases from J, with 11 bases in between. This CDR3 reads CASSLFLSSGANVLTF. The CDR3 coding sequence is TGTGCCAGCAGCCTCTTTCTAAGCTCTGGGGCCAACGTCCTGACTTTC.

The chain is built from TRBV7-8 and TRBJ1-4; D remains ambiguous. The CDR3 contains 13 residues. CDR1 SGHVS and CDR2 FQNEAQ come from the germline V gene. Trimming pared 2 bases from V and 8 bases from J, leaving 9 bases between. CDR3 residues: CASSLSGREKLFF. In DNA form, the CDR3 reads TGTGCCAGCAGCTTAAGCGGGCGCGAAAAACTGTTTTTT.

This sequence joins TRBV5-4 and TRBJ2-3, with 7 bases lining up with TRBD2. CDR1 SGHNT and CDR2 YYREEE come from the germline V gene (reference sequence). The CDR3 totals 16 residues. Trimming cost V 0 bases and J 5 bases; bases outside gene matches: 9. The CDR3 region is CASSLAGGSPLDTQYF. The CDR3 bases are TGTGCCAGCAGCTTGGCTGGCGGGAGCCCGCTAGATACGCAGTATTTT.

In its sample, this clone was seen a few times. The rearrangement links TRBV18 to TRBJ2-7; TRBD1 might be the D (5 bases). CDR1 and CDR2 from the germline V gene are KGHSH and LQKENI. Trimming stripped 3 bases from V and 4 bases from J, with 22 bases between. There are 17 residues in the CDR3. CDR3 DNA: TGTGCCAGCTCACCGACCACTTCACGACAGTTCGGGTACGAGCAGTACTTC. Its protein is CASSPTTSRQFGYEQYF.

V is TRBV7-2 and J is TRBJ1-2; TRBD1 matches at 8 bases. The length of the CDR3 is 16 residues. In germline, CDR1 is SGHTA, CDR2 FQGNSA. Trimming cost V 3 bases and J 1 base; bases outside gene matches: 7. CDR3 residues: CASSFGQGVFNYGYTF. The DNA for the CDR3 is TGTGCCAGCAGCTTTGGACAGGGAGTCTTTAACTATGGCTACACCTTC. The full variable domain, its missing parts supplied by reference TRBV7-2 and TRBJ1-2, is GAGVSQSPSNKVTEKGKDVELRCDPISGHTALYWYRQSLGQGLEFLIYFQGNSAPDKSGLPSDRFSAERTGGSVSTLTIQRTQQEDSAVYLCASSFGQGVFNYGYTFGSGTRLTVV.

The chain couples TRBV4-3 to TRBJ1-1; D perhaps matches TRBD1 (5 bases). This CDR3 is built from 16 residues. CDR1 LGHNA and CDR2 YSLEER come from the germline V gene. The germline V and J ends were trimmed by 0 bases and 1 base, with 12 bases remaining between them. The CDR3 sequence: CASSQEGGGRNTEAFF. The CDR3 DNA reads as TGCGCCAGCAGCCAAGAGGGGGGTGGGAGGAACACTGAAGCTTTCTTT.

This clone has a handful of counts. The chain joins TRBV5-5 to TRBJ2-1; D might be TRBD1 (5 bases). V was cut by 4 bases and J by 2 bases, with 13 bases left in between. This CDR3 comprises 15 residues. Looked up from germline, CDR1 is SGHKS and CDR2 is YYEKEE (reference sequence). This CDR3 reads CASSPRVPAYNEQFF. The CDR3 DNA follows: TGTGCCAGCAGCCCCAGGGTCCCCGCCTACAATGAGCAGTTCTTC.

V and J are TRBV5-1 and TRBJ1-4; no reliable D call. Trimming shortened V by 2 bases and J by 3 bases, and 11 bases separated the two germline ends. This CDR3 has 15 residues. Germline lookup yields CDR1 SGHRS and CDR2 YFSETQ. The CDR3 reads CASSFGREPNEKLFF. The DNA of the CDR3 is TGCGCCAGCAGCTTTGGACGGGAGCCTAATGAAAAACTGTTTTTT.

The chain links TRBV27 to TRBJ1-1, with TRBD1 as a possible D gene (5 bases). Trimming pared 3 bases from V and 1 base from J, leaving 18 bases between. The CDR3 spans 17 residues. Germline lookup yields CDR1 MNHEY and CDR2 SMNVEV (reference sequence). CDR3 region: CASSLWSVGLTNTEAFF. Here the CDR3 DNA reads TGTGCCAGCAGTTTGTGGAGTGTGGGGCTAACGAACACTGAAGCTTTCTTT.

This CDR3 reads CAISETRLGTEAEAFF. DNA for the CDR3: TGTGCCATCAGTGAGACACGCCTAGGGACAGAGGCTGAAGCTTTCTTT. This sequence joins TRBV10-3 and TRBJ1-1; 7 nucleotides align to TRBD1. The CDR3 runs to 16 residues. V lost 2 bases, J lost 6 bases, and 12 bases stayed unmatched. Looked up from germline, CDR1 is ENHRY and CDR2 is SYGVKD.

The V gene is TRBV21-1, the J gene TRBJ1-1; TRBD1 was called by the table and not checked on the DNA. TRBV21-1 counts as a pseudogene. The length of the CDR3 is 15 residues. The DNA for the CDR3 is TGTGCCAGCACAAGCAGGGACAGGGATAACACTGAAGCTTTCTTT. Protein: CASTSRDRDNTEAFF.

This chain uses TRBV20-1 with TRBJ2-7, with D unresolved. Looked up from germline, CDR1 is DFQATT and CDR2 is SNEGSKA (reference sequence). V was clipped by 6 bases and J by 5 bases, with 8 bases between them. The CDR3 has 10 residues. CDR3 loop: CSASSNEQYF. The CDR3 nucleotides read TGCAGTGCCTCTTCTAACGAGCAGTACTTC.

This chain uses TRBV7-2 with TRBJ2-7, with D possibly being TRBD2 (5 bases). Germline CDR1 reads SGHTA; CDR2 reads FQGNSA. Trimming removed 0 bases from V and 6 bases from J, with 15 bases in between. This CDR3 is 15 amino acids long. Written as DNA, the CDR3 is TGTGCCAGCAGCTTAGCTTTAGAGGGTTACTCCGAGCAGTACTTC. This translates into CASSLALEGYSEQYF. Using reference TRBV7-2 and TRBJ2-7 for the parts outside the CDR3, the full variable domain is GAGVSQSPSNKVTEKGKDVELRCDPISGHTALYWYRQSLGQGLEFLIYFQGNSAPDKSGLPSDRFSAERTGGSVSTLTIQRTQQEDSAVYLCASSLALEGYSEQYFGPGTRLTVT.

The chain couples TRBV6-6 to TRBJ2-7; maybe TRBD1 (5 bases). Germline CDR1 reads MNHNY; CDR2 reads SVGAGI (reference sequence). V was trimmed by 6 bases and J by 0 bases, leaving 9 bases between them. The CDR3 consists of 13 residues. CDR3 nucleotides: TGTGCCAGCAGAGACAGAAACTCCTACGAGCAGTACTTC. The encoded protein is CASRDRNSYEQYF.

The CDR3 nucleotides read TGCGCCAGCAGCTTGGGGACTAGCGCCTACAATGAGCAGTTCTTC. Amino acids: CASSLGTSAYNEQFF. The gene calls are TRBV5-1 and TRBJ2-1; 9 nucleotides align to TRBD2. The CDR3 consists of 15 residues. V dropped 0 bases and J dropped 2; count of bases not matched to a gene: 0. Germline CDR1 is SGHRS and CDR2 is YFSETQ.